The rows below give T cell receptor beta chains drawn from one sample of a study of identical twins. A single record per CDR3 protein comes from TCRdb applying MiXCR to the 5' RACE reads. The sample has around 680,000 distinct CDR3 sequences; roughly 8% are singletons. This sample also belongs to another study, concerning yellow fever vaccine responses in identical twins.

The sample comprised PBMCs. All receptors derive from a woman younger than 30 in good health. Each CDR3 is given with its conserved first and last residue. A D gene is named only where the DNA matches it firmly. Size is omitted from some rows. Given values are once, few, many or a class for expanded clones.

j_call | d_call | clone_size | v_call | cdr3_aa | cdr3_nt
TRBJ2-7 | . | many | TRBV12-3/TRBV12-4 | CASSSRAIYEQYF | TGTGCCAGCAGTTCCCGGGCCATCTACGAGCAGTACTTC
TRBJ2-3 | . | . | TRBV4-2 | CASSQSSFAAQGTDTQYF | TGTGCCAGCAGCCAAAGCTCCTTCGCAGCTCAGGGGACAGATACGCAGTATTTT
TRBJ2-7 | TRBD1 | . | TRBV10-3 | CAISDSGTVYEQYF | TGTGCCATCAGTGATTCCGGGACAGTCTACGAGCAGTACTTC
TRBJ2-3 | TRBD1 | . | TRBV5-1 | CASSSPGQYTDTQYF | TGCGCCAGCAGCTCCCCGGGACAGTACACAGATACGCAGTATTTT
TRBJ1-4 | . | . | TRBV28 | CASRWLGAEKLFF | TGTGCCAGCAGGTGGCTGGGGGCTGAAAAACTGTTTTTT
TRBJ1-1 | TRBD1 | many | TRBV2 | CARDRELMNTEAFF | TGTGCCAGGGACAGGGAGCTTATGAACACTGAAGCTTTCTTT
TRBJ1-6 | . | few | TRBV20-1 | CSALRGAGRDSPLHF | TGCAGTGCCCTACGGGGGGCAGGGCGTGATTCACCCCTCCACTTT
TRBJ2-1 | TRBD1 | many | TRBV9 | CASSGRDRGPRQFF | TGTGCCAGCAGCGGCCGGGACAGGGGTCCTCGGCAGTTCTTC
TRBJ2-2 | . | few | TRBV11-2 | CASSWAATGELFF | TGTGCCAGCAGCTGGGCGGCAACCGGGGAGCTGTTTTTT
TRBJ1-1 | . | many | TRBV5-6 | CASSLFQKNTEAFF | TGTGCCAGCAGCTTGTTCCAAAAGAACACTGAAGCTTTCTTT
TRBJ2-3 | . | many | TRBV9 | CASSVAATLVTDTQYF | TGTGCCAGCAGCGTAGCGGCCACCCTGGTCACAGATACGCAGTATTTT
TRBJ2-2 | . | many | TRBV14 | CASSQGGLLSGELFF | TGTGCCAGCAGCCAAGGGGGCCTCCTCTCCGGGGAGCTGTTTTTT